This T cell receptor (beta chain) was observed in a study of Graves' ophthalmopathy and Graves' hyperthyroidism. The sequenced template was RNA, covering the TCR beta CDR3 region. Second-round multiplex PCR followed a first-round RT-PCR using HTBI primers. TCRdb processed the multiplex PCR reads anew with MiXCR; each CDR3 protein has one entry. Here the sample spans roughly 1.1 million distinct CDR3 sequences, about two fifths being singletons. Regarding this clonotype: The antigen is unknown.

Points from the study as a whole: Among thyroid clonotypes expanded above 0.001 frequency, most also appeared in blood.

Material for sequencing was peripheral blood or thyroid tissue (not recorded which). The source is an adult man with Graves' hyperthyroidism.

The CDR3 is CASSDSRDSALHF. The CDR3 nucleotides read TGCGCCAGCAGTGACTCGAGGGACAGCGCCCTCCACTTT. This rearrangement joins TRBV10-1 to TRBJ1-6; 7 bases agree with TRBD1. J lost 14 bases, V lost 3 bases, and 7 bases had no gene match. This CDR3 region has 13 residues. Germline V gives CDR1 WNHNN, CDR2 SYGVQD (reference sequence).